Listed below are T cell receptor beta chains from one sample, sequenced in a study of T cells in Graves' hyperthyroidism and ophthalmopathy. TCRdb analysed the multiplex PCR reads with MiXCR anew, one entry per CDR3 protein. This table holds a few hundred thousand distinct CDR3 sequences, about 20% found once. The sample was blood. The source is a woman between 65 and 79 years old with Graves' ophthalmopathy. CDR3s include the opening cysteine and the closing phenylalanine or tryptophan.

V	J	CDR3
TRBV7-2	TRBJ2-7	CASSKGGADYEQYF
TRBV2	TRBJ2-7	CASSGQSSADEQYF
TRBV7-2	TRBJ2-1	CASRRAPGGSNEQFF
TRBV6-2/TRBV6-3	TRBJ2-1	CASRWTSGKGQFF
TRBV28	TRBJ2-7	CASTLPDKTYEQYF
TRBV7-6	TRBJ2-7	CASSLSEGTSYEQYF
TRBV28	TRBJ2-5	CASRRDFGAGETQYF
TRBV27	TRBJ1-1	CASWGTGSTEAFF
TRBV27	TRBJ2-1	CASSLGVRREQFF
TRBV9	TRBJ2-1	CASSVWNSPPGDEQFF
TRBV7-2	TRBJ1-1	CASSPRPTLPGAEAFF
TRBV10-3	TRBJ1-5	CASQQGSNQPQHF
TRBV25-1	TRBJ2-2	CASSGPLEAGELFF
TRBV6-2/TRBV6-3	TRBJ2-2	CATRESGELFF
TRBV20-1	TRBJ2-2	CSAKRPGGTGELFF
TRBV5-1	TRBJ1-2	CASSLGGWDGYTF